Listed below are T cell receptor beta chains from one sample, sequenced in a study of neurological immune-mediated disorders. TCRdb reprocessed the 5' RACE reads with MiXCR, giving one entry per CDR3 protein. The sample lists about 35,000 distinct CDR3 sequences; around 4% were seen once. The sample comprised PBMCs. The receptors derive from a man younger than 40 with multiple sclerosis. CDR3s include the opening cysteine and the closing phenylalanine or tryptophan. A D gene is named only where the DNA matches it firmly. Size tells how often a clone was seen (once, few, many) or the class of an expanded clone, and some rows leave it out.

clone size | J gene | V gene | D gene | CDR3 DNA | CDR3 protein
few | TRBJ1-5 | TRBV2 | . | TGTGCCAGCAGTGACAATCAGCCCCAGCATTTT | CASSDNQPQHF
few | TRBJ1-4 | TRBV2 | . | TGTGCCAGCAGTGAAGTGGGGTATAATGAAAAACTGTTTTTT | CASSEVGYNEKLFF
few | TRBJ2-5 | TRBV7-2 | TRBD1 | TGTGCCAGCGGCACGTTAGGGACAGGGCAAAAGACCCAGTACTTC | CASGTLGTGQKTQYF
many | TRBJ1-2 | TRBV6-5 | . | TGTGCCAGCAGTCGTTCTGTCGGCGGGGGCCCTCACGACTATGGCTACACCTTC | CASSRSVGGGPHDYGYTF
. | TRBJ2-7 | TRBV20-1 | TRBD2 | TGCAGTGCCACCCGGGGGGCCTACGAGCAGTACTTC | CSATRGAYEQYF
many | TRBJ1-1 | TRBV20-1 | . | TGCAGTGCCCCCGGGGGGAGGACCACTGAAGCTTTCTTT | CSAPGGRTTEAFF
. | TRBJ2-2 | TRBV11-3 | . | TGTGCCAGCAGCTTAGACGGAAACACCGGGGAGCTGTTTTTT | CASSLDGNTGELFF
. | TRBJ2-1 | TRBV20-1 | TRBD2 | TGCAGTGCCCAGCTAGCGGGGGACCCGCGTGAGCAGTTCTTC | CSAQLAGDPREQFF
many | TRBJ1-1 | TRBV6-6 | . | TGTGCCAGCAAGGACCTGAACACTGAAGCTTTCTTT | CASKDLNTEAFF
medium-sized | TRBJ2-1 | TRBV27 | TRBD2 | TGTGCCAGCTCCCAGCGGGGGGTAAATGAGCAGTTCTTC | CASSQRGVNEQFF
many | TRBJ1-2 | TRBV12-3/TRBV12-4 | . | TGTGCCAGCAGCTCCCCAGTAGTGCGTGGCTATGGCTACACCTTC | CASSSPVVRGYGYTF
many | TRBJ2-2 | TRBV12-3/TRBV12-4 | . | TGTGCCAGCAGTTTCACCGAGAACACCGGGGAGCTGTTTTTT | CASSFTENTGELFF
many | TRBJ1-1 | TRBV5-1 | TRBD1 | TGCGCCAGCAGCAACCTACCCGGGACAGACTCTGAAGCTTTCTTT | CASSNLPGTDSEAFF
many | TRBJ2-1 | TRBV20-1 | . | TGCAGTGCTTTGGCCCCGAGGGTGGCGTTCGATGAGCAGTTCTTC | CSALAPRVAFDEQFF
many | TRBJ1-1 | TRBV12-3/TRBV12-4 | . | TGTGCCAGCAGCTCCACAGGGTTTGCCACTGAAGCTTTCTTT | CASSSTGFATEAFF
many | TRBJ2-5 | TRBV20-1 | TRBD2 | TGCAGTGCGCCACCAAGACTAGCGGGGGAGACCCAGTACTTC | CSAPPRLAGETQYF
many | TRBJ2-7 | TRBV5-1 | TRBD1 | TGCGCCAGCAGCCAGACAGGGATGGAGCAGTACTTC | CASSQTGMEQYF
many | TRBJ1-1 | TRBV4-2 | . | TGTGCCAGCAGCCAACGAGGGGATGGCACTGAAGCTTTCTTT | CASSQRGDGTEAFF